This T cell receptor (beta chain) was recovered during a study of cytomegalovirus exposure and HLA in healthy donors. Overall study context: Earlier, 110 million or so unique TCR beta sequences were recovered from 200 million or so T cells by an analysis.

The CDR3 runs to 16 residues. V was pared by 6 bases and J by 2 bases, with 17 bases between. The germline V gene encodes CDR1 MGHRA and CDR2 YSYEKL. In this sample, this clone turned up a few times. Primers: 60 Vbeta forward and 13 Jbeta reverse. Original analysis: The count from a later analysis was 79 million or so unique TCR beta chains, about 9.9 million of them shared. Here immunoSEQ multiplex PCR was the method, and the copy in TCRdb shows in-frame clones only, minus some. V and J calls and clone size are copied from that table; D and trimming were computed from the DNA. Here the sample spans some 140,000 clones, roughly 78% being singletons.

The sequencing sample was made of PBMCs. This chain uses TRBV4-1 with TRBJ1-5; D possibly corresponds to TRBD1 (6 bases). This TCR was recovered from a man aged 45-65 years in good health and CMV-seropositive. The CDR3 DNA reads TGCGCCAGCAGATCAGGGGCCGGCGTCGGCAATCAGCCCCAGCATTTT. It translates to CASRSGAGVGNQPQHF.